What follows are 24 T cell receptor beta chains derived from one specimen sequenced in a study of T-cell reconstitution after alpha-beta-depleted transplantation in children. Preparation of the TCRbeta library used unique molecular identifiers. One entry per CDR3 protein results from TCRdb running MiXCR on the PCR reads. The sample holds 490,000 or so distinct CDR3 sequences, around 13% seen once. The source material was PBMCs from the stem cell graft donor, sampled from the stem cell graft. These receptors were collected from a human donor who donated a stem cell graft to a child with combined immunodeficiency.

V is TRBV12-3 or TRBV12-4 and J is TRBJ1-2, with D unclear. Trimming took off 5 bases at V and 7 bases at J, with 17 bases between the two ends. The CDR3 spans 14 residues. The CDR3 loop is CASSPSGGILGYTF. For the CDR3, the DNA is TGTGCCAGCAGTCCTAGCGGCGGGATACTTGGCTACACCTTC.

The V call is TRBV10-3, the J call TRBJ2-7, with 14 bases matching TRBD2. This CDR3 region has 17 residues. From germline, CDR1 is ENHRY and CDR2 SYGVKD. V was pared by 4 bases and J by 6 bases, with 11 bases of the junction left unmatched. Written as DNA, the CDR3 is TGTGCCATCAGTGCGACTAGCGGGAGGGCGGGCTCTTCCGAGCAGTACTTC. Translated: CAISATSGRAGSSEQYF.

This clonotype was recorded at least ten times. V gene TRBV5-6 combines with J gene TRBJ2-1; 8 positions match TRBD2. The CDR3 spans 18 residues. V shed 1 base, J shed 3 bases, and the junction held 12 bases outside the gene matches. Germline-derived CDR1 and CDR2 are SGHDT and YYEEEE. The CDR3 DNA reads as TGTGCCAGCAGCTTGAGAGGGGGACTAGGGACCCGCTACAATGAGCAGTTCTTC. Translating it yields CASSLRGGLGTRYNEQFF.

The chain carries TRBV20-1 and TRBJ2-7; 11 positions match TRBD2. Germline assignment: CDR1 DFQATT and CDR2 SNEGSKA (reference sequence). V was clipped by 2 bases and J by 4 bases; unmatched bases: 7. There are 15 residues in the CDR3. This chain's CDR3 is CSARIASGGKYEQYF. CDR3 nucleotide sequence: TGCAGTGCTAGAATTGCTAGCGGGGGGAAATACGAGCAGTACTTC.

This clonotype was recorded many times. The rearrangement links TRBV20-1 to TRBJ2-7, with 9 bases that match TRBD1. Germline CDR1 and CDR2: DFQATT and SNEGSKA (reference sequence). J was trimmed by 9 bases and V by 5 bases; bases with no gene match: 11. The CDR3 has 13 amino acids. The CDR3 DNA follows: TGCAGTGCTGGGGGACAGGGCCCCTCACTGCAGTACTTC. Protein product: CSAGGQGPSLQYF.

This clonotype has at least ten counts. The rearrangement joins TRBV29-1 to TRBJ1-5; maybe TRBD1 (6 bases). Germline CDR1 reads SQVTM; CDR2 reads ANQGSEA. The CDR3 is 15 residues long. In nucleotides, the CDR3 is TGCACCTCCGGGACATTATACAGGAGCAATCAGCCCCAGCATTTT. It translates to CTSGTLYRSNQPQHF.

CDR3 sequence (DNA): TGCAGTGCTAGAGATCAGAGGACTAGCGGCTACGAGCAGTACTTC. As protein: CSARDQRTSGYEQYF. The chain carries TRBV20-1 and TRBJ2-7; TRBD2 agrees at 10 bases. V lost 0 bases, J lost 3 bases, and 5 bases stayed unmatched. The germline V gene has CDR1 DFQATT and CDR2 SNEGSKA (reference sequence). This CDR3 is 15 amino acids long.

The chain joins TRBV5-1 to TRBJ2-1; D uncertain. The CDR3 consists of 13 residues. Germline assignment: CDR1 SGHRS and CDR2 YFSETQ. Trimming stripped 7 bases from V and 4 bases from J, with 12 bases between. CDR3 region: CASGPPNYNEQFF. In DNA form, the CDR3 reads TGCGCCAGCGGACCACCGAATTACAATGAGCAGTTCTTC.

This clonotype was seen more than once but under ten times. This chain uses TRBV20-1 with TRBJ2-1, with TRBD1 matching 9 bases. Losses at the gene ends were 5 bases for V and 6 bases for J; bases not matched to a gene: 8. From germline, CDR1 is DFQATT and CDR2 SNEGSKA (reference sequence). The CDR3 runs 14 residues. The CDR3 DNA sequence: TGCAGTGCTCTGGAGGGGACAGGGCCCAATGAGCAGTTCTTC. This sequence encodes CSALEGTGPNEQFF.

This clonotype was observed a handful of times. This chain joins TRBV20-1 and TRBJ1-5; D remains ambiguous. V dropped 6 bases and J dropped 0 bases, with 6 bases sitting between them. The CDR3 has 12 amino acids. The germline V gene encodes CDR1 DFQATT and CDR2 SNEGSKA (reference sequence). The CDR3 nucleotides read TGCAGTGCGGTCGATAGCAATCAGCCCCAGCATTTT. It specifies CSAVDSNQPQHF.

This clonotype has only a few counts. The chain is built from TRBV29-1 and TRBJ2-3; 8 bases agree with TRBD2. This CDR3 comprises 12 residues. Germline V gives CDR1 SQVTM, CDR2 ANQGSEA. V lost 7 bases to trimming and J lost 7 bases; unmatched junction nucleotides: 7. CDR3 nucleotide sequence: TGCAGCGCCCAGCGGGAGTACTATACGCAGTATTTT. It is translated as CSAQREYYTQYF.

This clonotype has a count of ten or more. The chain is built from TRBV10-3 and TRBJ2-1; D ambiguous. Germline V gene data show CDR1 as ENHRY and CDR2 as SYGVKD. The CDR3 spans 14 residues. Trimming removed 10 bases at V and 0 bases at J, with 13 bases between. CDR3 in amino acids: CASSETNSYNEQFF. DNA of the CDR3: TGTGCCAGTAGTGAGACAAACTCCTACAATGAGCAGTTCTTC.

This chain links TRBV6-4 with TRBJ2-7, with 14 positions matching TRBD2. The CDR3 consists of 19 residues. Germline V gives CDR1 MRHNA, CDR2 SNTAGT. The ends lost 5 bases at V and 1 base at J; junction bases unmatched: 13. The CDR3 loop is CASSLGLAGGTYFSYEQYF. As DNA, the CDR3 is TGTGCCAGCAGTCTCGGACTAGCGGGAGGTACCTACTTTTCCTACGAGCAGTACTTC.

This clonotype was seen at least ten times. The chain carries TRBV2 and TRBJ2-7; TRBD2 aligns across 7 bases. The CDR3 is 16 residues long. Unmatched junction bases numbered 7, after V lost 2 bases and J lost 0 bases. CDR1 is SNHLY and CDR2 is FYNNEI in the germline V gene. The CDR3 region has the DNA TGTGCCAGCAGTGAACAGACTAGCCGAAACTCCTACGAGCAGTACTTC. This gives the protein CASSEQTSRNSYEQYF. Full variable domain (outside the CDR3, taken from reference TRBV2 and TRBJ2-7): EPEVTQTPSHQVTQMGQEVILRCVPISNHLYFYWYRQILGQKVEFLVSFYNNEISEKSEIFDDQFSVERPDGSNFTLKIRSTKLEDSAMYFCASSEQTSRNSYEQYFGPGTRLTVT.

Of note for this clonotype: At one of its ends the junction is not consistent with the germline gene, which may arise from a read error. The CDR3 DNA reads as TGTGCCAGCAGTTTCGGGGCGAGAAGCGTTAAAGAGGCCCAGTACTTC. It yields the protein CASSFGARSVKEAQYF. The V call is TRBV12-3 or TRBV12-4, the J call TRBJ2-5; D tentatively reads TRBD1 or TRBD2 (5 bases each). The CDR3 extends over 16 amino acids.

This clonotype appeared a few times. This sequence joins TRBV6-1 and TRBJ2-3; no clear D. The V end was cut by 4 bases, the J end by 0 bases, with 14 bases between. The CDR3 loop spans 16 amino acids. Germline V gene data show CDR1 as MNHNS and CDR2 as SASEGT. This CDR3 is CASSGLLAESTDTQYF. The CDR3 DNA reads TGTGCCAGCAGTGGGCTCTTGGCGGAGAGCACAGATACGCAGTATTTT.

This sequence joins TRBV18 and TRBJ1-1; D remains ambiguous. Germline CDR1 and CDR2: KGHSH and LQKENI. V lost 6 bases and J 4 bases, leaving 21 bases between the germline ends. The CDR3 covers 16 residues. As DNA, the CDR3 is TGTGCCAGCTCTGAAGTTTCGGGGTCCGTAGGCACTGAAGCTTTCTTT. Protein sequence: CASSEVSGSVGTEAFF.

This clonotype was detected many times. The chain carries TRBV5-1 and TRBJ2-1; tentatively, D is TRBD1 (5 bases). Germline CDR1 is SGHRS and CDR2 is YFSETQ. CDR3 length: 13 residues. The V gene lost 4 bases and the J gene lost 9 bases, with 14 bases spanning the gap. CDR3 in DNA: TGCGCCAGCAGCGGTACACAGGTCTCTGAGCAGTTCTTC. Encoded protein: CASSGTQVSEQFF.

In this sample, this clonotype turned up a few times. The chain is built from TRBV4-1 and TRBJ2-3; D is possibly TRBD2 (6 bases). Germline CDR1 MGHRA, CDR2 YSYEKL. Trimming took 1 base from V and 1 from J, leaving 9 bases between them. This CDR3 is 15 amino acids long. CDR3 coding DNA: TGCGCCAGCAGCCAAGTCGGGAGAGGCACAGATACGCAGTATTTT. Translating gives CASSQVGRGTDTQYF.

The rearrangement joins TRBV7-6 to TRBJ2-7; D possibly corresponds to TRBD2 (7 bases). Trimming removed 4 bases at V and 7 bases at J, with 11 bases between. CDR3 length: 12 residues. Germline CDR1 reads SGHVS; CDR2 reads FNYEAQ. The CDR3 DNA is TGTGCCAGCAGCTACGGGGGGCCGGAGCAGTACTTC. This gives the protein CASSYGGPEQYF.

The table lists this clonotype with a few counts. The CDR3 sequence is CASSSRQGPYEQYF. The CDR3 DNA sequence: TGCGCCAGCAGCTCCCGCCAGGGGCCCTACGAGCAGTACTTC. The rearrangement links TRBV5-1 to TRBJ2-7, with D possibly TRBD1 on 6 matching bases. The germline V and J ends were trimmed by 3 bases and 2 bases, with 12 bases remaining between them. The CDR3 has 14 amino acids. CDR1 is SGHRS and CDR2 is YFSETQ in the germline V gene.

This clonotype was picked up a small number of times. CDR3: CASSSHTPPRTGGVEETQYF. DNA for the CDR3: TGTGCCAGCAGCTCTCATACCCCACCCAGGACAGGGGGCGTAGAAGAGACCCAGTACTTC. This chain joins TRBV12-3 or TRBV12-4 and TRBJ2-5; 11 positions agree with TRBD1. The trim removed 6 bases at V and 3 bases at J, leaving 21 bases unmatched. The CDR3 totals 20 residues.

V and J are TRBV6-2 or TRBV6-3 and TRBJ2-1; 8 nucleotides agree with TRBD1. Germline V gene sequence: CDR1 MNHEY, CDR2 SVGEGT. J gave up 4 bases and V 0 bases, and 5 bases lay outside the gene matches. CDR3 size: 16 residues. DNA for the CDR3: TGTGCCAGCAGTTACTCGACAGGGGTAAAGTACAATGAGCAGTTCTTC. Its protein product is CASSYSTGVKYNEQFF.

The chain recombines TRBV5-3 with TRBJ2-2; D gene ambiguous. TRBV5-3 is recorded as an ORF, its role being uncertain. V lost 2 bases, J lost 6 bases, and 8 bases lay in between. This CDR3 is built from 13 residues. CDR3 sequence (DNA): TGTGCCAGAAGCTTCTGGGTGCCCGGGGAGCTGTTTTTT. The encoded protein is CARSFWVPGELFF.